This T cell receptor (beta chain) was captured in a study of T cell responses to AZD1222 COVID-19 vaccine. Study as a whole: Whether given at about 4 or about 12 weeks, second doses were pooled.

CDR1 and CDR2 from the germline V gene are SQVTM and ANQGSEA. The CDR3 sequence is 13 residues long. Trimming took off 3 bases at V and 3 bases at J, with 12 bases between the two ends. Assay used: immunoSEQ multiplex PCR; TCRdb lists only in-frame clones, some missing. This table holds 200,000 or so clones, almost 90% found once. Study findings and constraints: Spike-wide vaccine-associated CD4 TCRs dominated at 160-218 and 743-854. Compared with day 0, the breadth and depth of the Spike-specific TCR repertoire rose significantly after two doses of AZD1222.

As concerns this clone: Its antigen is currently unknown.

V is TRBV29-1 and J is TRBJ2-7, with D possibly being TRBD1 (5 bases). This receptor was obtained from an adult in good health. The sample in question was peripheral blood, obtained on day 0 of AZD1222 vaccination. CDR3 residues: CSVDKGVGYEQYF. CDR3 DNA sequence: TGCAGCGTTGATAAAGGGGTGGGCTACGAGCAGTACTTC.